This TCR beta chain was observed in a study of CD4 T cells in relation to SARS-CoV-2 and coronaviruses. Looking at the study overall: After nine to eleven days of antigen culture, PBMC TCR beta CDR3s were sequenced. The negative reference was HIV-1 Nef peptide pool or peptide-free culture.

CD4+ T cells from unexposed donors were obtained before the COVID-19 pandemic (2011-2018). After 10 to 11 days of culture, CD4+ T cells were isolated. TCRdb's copy holds only in-frame clones and misses some; the assay was immunoSEQ multiplex PCR. The sample lists some 29,000 clones; 74% were seen once. Whole-study findings and limits: Crossreactivity was assessed only for spike protein, not other viral proteins.

In regard to this clone: Its specificity is not known.

The material sequenced was CD4+ T cells from PBMCs, cultured in vitro. This clonotype was sampled from a human donor in good health.

The CDR3 loop reads CASSAPQETGGYTF. As DNA, the CDR3 is TGTGCCAGCAGCGCCCCACAGGAAACGGGGGGCTACACCTTC. The V gene is TRBV9, the J gene TRBJ1-2; perhaps TRBD1 as D (5 bases). This CDR3 is built from 14 residues. The germline gives CDR1 SGDLS, CDR2 YYNGEE. Trimming removed 3 bases at V and 8 bases at J, with 17 bases between.